One sample yielded the 12 T cell receptor beta chains listed below, sequenced in a study of cytomegalovirus exposure and HLA in healthy donors. PCR primers comprised 60 Vbeta and 13 Jbeta primers. Some clones are missing from TCRdb's copy, which holds only in-frame ones; the method was immunoSEQ multiplex PCR. The repertoire holds 150,000 to 200,000 clones, with about four fifths as singletons. The specimen was PBMCs. These receptors came from a boy younger than 10 in good health and CMV-seronegative.

The rearrangement joins TRBV6-6 to TRBJ2-6; no firm D call. Trimming left V 7 bases short and J 1 base short, with 5 bases between. Looked up from germline, CDR1 is MNHNY and CDR2 is SVGAGI (reference sequence). The CDR3 runs to 13 residues. DNA of the CDR3: TGTGCCAGCATTCAATCTGGGGCCAACGTCCTGACTTTC. Amino acid sequence: CASIQSGANVLTF.

This chain connects TRBV6-6 to TRBJ2-7; TRBD2 is a possible D gene (6 bases). V was cut by 0 bases and J by 4 bases, with 10 bases left in between. The CDR3 contains 14 residues. Germline V gene lookup returns CDR1 MNHNY and CDR2 SVGAGI (reference sequence). The CDR3 DNA is TGTGCCAGCAGTTACTCGAGAGGAGGGTACGAGCAGTACTTC. Translated, it gives CASSYSRGGYEQYF.

The chain recombines TRBV4-1 with TRBJ2-1; 14 positions match TRBD2. CDR1 and CDR2 from the germline V gene are MGHRA and YSYEKL. Trimming cost V 4 bases and J 1 base; bases outside gene matches: 9. The CDR3 runs to 19 residues. Here the CDR3 reads CASSRQPGLAGASYNEQFF. As DNA, the CDR3 is TGCGCCAGCAGCCGGCAACCGGGACTAGCGGGAGCATCCTACAATGAGCAGTTCTTC.

The rearrangement uses TRBV6-5 and TRBJ2-1; D might be TRBD2 (5 bases). Germline lookup yields CDR1 MNHEY and CDR2 SVGAGI. The CDR3 sequence is 13 residues long. V lost 0 bases to trimming and J lost 9 bases, with 9 bases between them. The CDR3 loop is CASSYSERSEQFF. CDR3 coding DNA: TGTGCCAGCAGTTACTCTGAGCGGTCTGAGCAGTTCTTC.

The chain links TRBV27 to TRBJ1-5, with a tentative D call TRBD1 (6 bases). V lost 6 bases, J lost 2 bases, and 11 bases lay in between. Germline-derived CDR1 and CDR2 are MNHEY and SMNVEV (reference sequence). This CDR3 has 14 amino acids. The CDR3 sequence is CASRAAGGNQPQHF. The DNA of the CDR3 is TGTGCCAGCAGGGCCGCAGGGGGCAATCAGCCCCAGCATTTT.

The chain couples TRBV9 to TRBJ1-4; D is possibly TRBD1 (6 bases). This CDR3 comprises 15 residues. Germline-derived CDR1 and CDR2 are SGDLS and YYNGEE. The V end lost 0 bases, the J end lost 8 bases, and 14 bases lay between the germline ends. This CDR3 is CASSVEGEGGEKLFF. For the CDR3, the DNA is TGTGCCAGCAGCGTAGAGGGGGAGGGCGGCGAAAAACTGTTTTTT.

This sequence joins TRBV5-1 and TRBJ2-7, with 7 nucleotides matching TRBD2. CDR1 is SGHRS and CDR2 is YFSETQ in the germline V gene. The CDR3 is 13 amino acids. Trimming removed 0 bases from V and 11 bases from J; junction bases left unmatched: 8. For the CDR3, the DNA is TGCGCCAGCAGCTTGGGGGGACTACCGCCCGAGTACTTC. Its translation: CASSLGGLPPEYF.

CDR3 bases: TGCGCCAGCAGTGAATGGGCCAGGGGGTCTGGAAACACCATATATTTT. It encodes CASSEWARGSGNTIYF. The chain is built from TRBV10-1 and TRBJ1-3; TRBD1 matches at 7 bases. J gave up 1 base and V 3 bases, and 6 bases lay outside the gene matches. In germline, CDR1 is WNHNN, CDR2 SYGVQD (reference sequence). The CDR3 is made up of 16 amino acids.

V and J are TRBV5-1 and TRBJ2-5; TRBD2 aligns across 11 bases. This CDR3 is 16 amino acids long. V lost 0 bases and J lost 2; bases outside the gene matches: 3. Germline lookup yields CDR1 SGHRS and CDR2 YFSETQ. CDR3: CASSLGLAGPQETQYF. CDR3 nucleotide sequence: TGCGCCAGCAGCTTGGGACTAGCGGGACCTCAAGAGACCCAGTACTTC.

The chain joins TRBV19 to TRBJ1-2; 7 positions match TRBD1. Germline V gene lookup returns CDR1 LNHDA and CDR2 SQIVND (reference sequence). The CDR3 loop spans 14 amino acids. Trimming cost V 5 bases and J 8 bases; bases outside gene matches: 11. The CDR3 reads CASSALTGPLGYTF. CDR3 DNA sequence: TGTGCCAGTAGTGCCCTGACAGGGCCCCTCGGCTACACCTTC.

The chain is built from TRBV6-5 and TRBJ2-1, with 7 bases matching TRBD2. Germline-derived CDR1 and CDR2 are MNHEY and SVGAGI. V was clipped by 5 bases and J by 2 bases; unmatched bases: 6. The CDR3 is 15 residues long. CDR3 in DNA: TGTGCCAGCAGTCCTCTCGCGGGAGCCTACAATGAGCAGTTCTTC. Encoded protein: CASSPLAGAYNEQFF.

The chain joins TRBV30 to TRBJ1-1; 10 bases line up with TRBD1. Trimming at V came to 3 bases and at J to 4 bases, leaving 8 bases not matched to a gene. The CDR3 length is 15 residues. From germline, CDR1 is GTSNPN and CDR2 SVGIG (reference sequence). The CDR3 DNA reads as TGTGCCTGGAGCGGGGGGACAGGGGCCTTCACTGAAGCTTTCTTT. Protein sequence: CAWSGGTGAFTEAFF.